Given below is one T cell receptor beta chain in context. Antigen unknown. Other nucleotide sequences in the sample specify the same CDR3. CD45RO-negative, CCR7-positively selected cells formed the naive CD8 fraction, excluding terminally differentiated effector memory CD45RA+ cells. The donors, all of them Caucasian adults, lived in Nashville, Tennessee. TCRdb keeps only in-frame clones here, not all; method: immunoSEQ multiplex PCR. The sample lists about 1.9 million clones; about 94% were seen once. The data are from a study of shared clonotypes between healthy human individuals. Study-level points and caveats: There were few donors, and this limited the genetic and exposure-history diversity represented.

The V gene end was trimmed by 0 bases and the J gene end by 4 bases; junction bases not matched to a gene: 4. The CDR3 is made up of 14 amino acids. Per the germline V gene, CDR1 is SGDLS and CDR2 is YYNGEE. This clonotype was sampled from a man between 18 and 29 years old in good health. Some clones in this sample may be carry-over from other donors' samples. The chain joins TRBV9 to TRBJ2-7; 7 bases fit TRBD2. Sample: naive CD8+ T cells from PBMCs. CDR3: CASSVGGRSYEQYF. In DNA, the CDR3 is TGTGCCAGCAGCGTAGGCGGGAGAAGTTACGAGCAGTACTTC.